Presented here are 25 T cell receptor beta chains from one specimen sequenced in a study of immune heterogeneity within non-small cell lung tumors. Samples each supplied 450 to 650 ng of bulk tumor genomic DNA as template. During surgery, each primary tumor gave multiple biopsies spaced as far apart as possible. With untreated, newly diagnosed non-small cell lung cancer, the patients went on to undergo curative surgery. The TCR beta CDR3 region underwent multiplex PCR amplification with 32 V and 13 J primers. One entry per CDR3 protein results from TCRdb running MiXCR on the multiplex PCR reads. The data hold about 5,700 distinct CDR3 sequences, with 21% observed a single time. Source material: lung tumor tissue. The receptors were gathered from a woman aged 55-75 years with non-small cell lung cancer.

Sample share makes this clonotype large (0.1 to 1%). This rearrangement joins TRBV10-3 to TRBJ2-7, with D perhaps TRBD2 (5 bases). The length of the CDR3 is 15 residues. Germline assignment: CDR1 ENHRY and CDR2 SYGVKD. V was pared by 1 base and J by 3 bases, with 13 bases between. The DNA of the CDR3 is TGTGCCATCAGTGAGTGGAGCGCTGGGAGCTACGAGCAGTACTTC. Residues: CAISEWSAGSYEQYF.

By sample fraction, this clonotype is medium-sized. CDR3 DNA sequence: TGCAGTGCCACGAGACAGGGCCCATCCTACGAGCAGTACTTC. Translating it yields CSATRQGPSYEQYF. The chain recombines TRBV20-1 with TRBJ2-7; TRBD1 agrees at 7 bases. This CDR3 has 14 residues. V shed 6 bases, J shed 1 base, and the junction held 9 bases outside the gene matches. CDR1 DFQATT and CDR2 SNEGSKA come from the germline V gene (reference sequence).

This clonotype was counted between two and nine times. This chain connects TRBV4-2 to TRBJ2-2, with 7 bases matching TRBD2. The CDR3 contains 18 residues. J gave up 10 bases and V 2 bases, and 19 bases lay outside the gene matches. Germline V gene data show CDR1 as LGHNA and CDR2 as YNFKEQ. DNA of the CDR3: TGTGCCAGCAGCCAACCTTCCGGTCTGGGCGGGAGTTACGTGGAGCTGTTTTTT. It yields the protein CASSQPSGLGGSYVELFF.

This clonotype counts as medium-sized. This chain joins TRBV20-1 and TRBJ2-3, with TRBD2 identical over 9 bases. This CDR3 is 14 amino acids long. CDR1 and CDR2 (germline): DFQATT, SNEGSKA (reference sequence). V lost 4 bases and J lost 5; bases outside the gene matches: 7. Here the CDR3 DNA reads TGCAGTGCTATTAGCGGGAGTAGTCTAGATACGCAGTATTTT. As protein: CSAISGSSLDTQYF.

This clonotype was counted only a few times. V gene TRBV20-1 combines with J gene TRBJ2-5; tentatively, D is TRBD1 or TRBD2 (5 bases each). CDR1 is DFQATT and CDR2 is SNEGSKA in the germline V gene (reference sequence). The V end lost 1 base, the J end lost 3 bases, and 30 bases lay between the germline ends. The CDR3 totals 20 residues. CDR3 sequence (DNA): TGCAGTGCTAGAGTTAGTTTGGCCCATAAACAACAGGTGAGGGAAGAGACCCAGTACTTC. This gives the protein CSARVSLAHKQQVREETQYF.

This clonotype was detected ten times or more. The gene calls are TRBV12-3 or TRBV12-4 and TRBJ2-5, with 14 nucleotides matching TRBD2. The CDR3 totals 17 residues. V shed 2 bases, J shed 4 bases, and the junction held 6 bases outside the gene matches. The CDR3 reads CASSLLGLAGDGETQYF. CDR3 nucleotide sequence: TGTGCCAGCAGTTTATTGGGACTAGCGGGAGATGGAGAGACCCAGTACTTC.

This clonotype was picked up a small number of times. The chain couples TRBV3-1 to TRBJ1-2; 7 bases fit TRBD1. Germline V gene data show CDR1 as LGHDT and CDR2 as YNNKEL (reference sequence). This CDR3 has 15 residues. V gave up 2 bases and J gave up 4 bases; unmatched junction bases: 7. The CDR3 loop is CASSQLPGQRYGYTF. CDR3 sequence (DNA): TGTGCCAGCAGCCAATTACCGGGACAGCGCTATGGCTACACCTTC.

At least ten counts were recorded for this clonotype. The rearrangement links TRBV9 to TRBJ2-7; tentatively, D is TRBD2 (7 bases). V was cut by 6 bases and J by 0 bases, with 16 bases left in between. CDR3 length: 15 residues. The V gene's germline CDR1 is SGDLS and CDR2 YYNGEE. The CDR3 DNA reads TGTGCCAGCAACCCTAGGGGGGGCCCCTCCTACGAGCAGTACTTC. Amino acids: CASNPRGGPSYEQYF.

Sample share makes this clonotype medium-sized. This chain joins TRBV28 and TRBJ1-5; TRBD1 might be the D (6 bases). With 5 bases removed from V and 2 bases from J, the gap between germline ends came to 13 bases. Germline V lookup: CDR1 MDHEN, CDR2 SYDVKM. This CDR3 has 15 amino acids. The CDR3 DNA reads as TGTGCCAGCAGTCTTCGGGGGGCTGGCAATCAGCCCCAGCATTTT. It translates to CASSLRGAGNQPQHF.

Sample share makes this clonotype medium-sized. The rearrangement links TRBV15 to TRBJ2-5; D assignment may be TRBD1 or TRBD2 (5 bases each). This CDR3 is 14 amino acids long. The germline CDR1 and CDR2 sequences are LNHNV and YYDKDF (reference sequence). Trimming cost V 2 bases and J 5 bases, with 12 bases left between them. CDR3 in DNA: TGTGCCACCAGCAGAACGGGGCGTTGGGAGACCCAGTACTTC. This sequence encodes CATSRTGRWETQYF.

Only one count was recorded for this clonotype. A much larger clonotype is one base distant, so this may be a read error. The chain is built from TRBV27 and TRBJ2-5, with D perhaps matching TRBD1 (6 bases). The CDR3 has 14 amino acids. Per germline, CDR1 MNHEY and CDR2 SMNVEV (reference sequence). CDR3 sequence (DNA): TGTGCCAGCAGTTTGGGACAAGGAGGAGAGACCCATTACTTC. It is translated as CASSLGQGGETHYF.

This clonotype was found many times. J is TRBJ2-7 and V is TRBV9; the D is unclear. The V gene's germline CDR1 is SGDLS and CDR2 YYNGEE. The CDR3 is 13 amino acids. Trimming stripped 2 bases from V and 3 bases from J, with 9 bases between. CDR3 nucleotides: TGTGCCAGCAGCGTCGAAGGGCTCTACGAGCAGTACTTC. This encodes CASSVEGLYEQYF.

Remarks on this clonotype: One end of the junction does not line up with germline, which may come from a read error. The chain combines TRBV7-7 with TRBJ2-5; TRBD1 might be the D (6 bases). The CDR3 loop spans 14 amino acids. Germline V gives CDR1 SSHAT, CDR2 FNYEAQ (reference sequence). CDR3: CASSLEGGIRTQYF. The CDR3 DNA sequence: TGTGCTAGCAGCTTAGAAGGGGGAATCAGGACCCAGTACTTC.

By share, this clonotype counts as medium-sized. This rearrangement joins TRBV6-1 to TRBJ1-2; D is possibly TRBD1 (6 bases). Germline V gene sequence: CDR1 MNHNS, CDR2 SASEGT. V lost 2 bases and J 3 bases, leaving 13 bases between the germline ends. The CDR3 totals 15 residues. The DNA for the CDR3 is TGTGCCAGCAGTGAAAGAGGGGGGTTTTACTATGGCTACACCTTC. It is translated as CASSERGGFYYGYTF.

This clonotype is labeled as medium-sized. This sequence joins TRBV6-4 and TRBJ2-7; possibly TRBD1 for D (6 bases). The CDR3 consists of 13 residues. CDR1 MRHNA and CDR2 SNTAGT come from the germline V gene. V lost 8 bases to trimming and J lost 5 bases, with 16 bases between them. The CDR3 spells CASCGTGSHEQYF. DNA for the CDR3: TGTGCCAGCTGTGGCACAGGGTCCCACGAGCAGTACTTC.

Regarding this clonotype: A clone one base away is much larger, so this may be a read error. The genes are TRBV6-1 and TRBJ2-2; 13 bases agree with TRBD2. Germline CDR1 is MNHNS and CDR2 is SASEGT. The CDR3 has 14 residues. The CDR3 DNA sequence: TGTGCCAGTGGACTAGCGGGGGACACCGGGGGGCTGTTTTTT. Residues: CASGLAGDTGGLFF.

The chain employs TRBV20-1 and TRBJ2-2, with 11 positions matching TRBD2. V was clipped by 6 bases and J by 2 bases; unmatched bases: 2. The CDR3 is 14 residues long. Germline assignment: CDR1 DFQATT and CDR2 SNEGSKA (reference sequence). CDR3 residues: CSARLAGNTGELFF. The CDR3 DNA reads as TGCAGTGCGAGACTAGCGGGAAACACCGGGGAGCTGTTTTTT.

By its share, this clonotype is medium-sized. The gene calls are TRBV10-3 and TRBJ2-2; possibly TRBD2 for D (5 bases). V lost 6 bases and J 4 bases, leaving 15 bases between the germline ends. Germline V lookup: CDR1 ENHRY, CDR2 SYGVKD. The CDR3 totals 15 residues. The CDR3 nucleotides read TGTGCCATCAGGGAGGAATATACGACCACCGGGGAGCTGTTTTTT. This encodes CAIREEYTTTGELFF.

With respect to this clonotype: This may be a read error, as it is one base from a much larger clone. V is TRBV28 and J is TRBJ2-7; 8 bases line up with TRBD2. Germline V lookup: CDR1 MDHEN, CDR2 SYDVKM. This CDR3 contains 15 residues. J was trimmed by 4 bases and V by 5 bases; bases with no gene match: 10. In DNA form, the CDR3 reads TGTGCCAGCAGTCCCTTAACGGGAGGGCAATACGAGCAGTACTTC. Its translation is CASSPLTGGQYEQYF.

In this sample, this clonotype is medium-sized (0.01 to 0.1%). The V call is TRBV4-2, the J call TRBJ2-7; the D gene is possibly TRBD1 (5 bases). Germline lookup yields CDR1 LGHNA and CDR2 YNFKEQ. Trimming stripped 1 base from V and 3 bases from J, with 10 bases between. This CDR3 region has 14 residues. The CDR3 sequence: CASSQGLGDYEQYF. The CDR3, as DNA: TGTGCCAGCAGCCAAGGCTTAGGGGACTACGAGCAGTACTTC.

This clonotype is medium-sized. The chain carries TRBV20-1 and TRBJ1-1, with a possible D match to TRBD1 (5 bases). CDR1 DFQATT and CDR2 SNEGSKA come from the germline V gene (reference sequence). The CDR3 loop spans 14 amino acids. V shed 2 bases and J shed 5 bases, with 15 bases lying between them. For the CDR3, the DNA is TGCAGTGCTAGATGGACTGGGGGTCGTACTGAAGCTTTCTTT. Translation gives CSARWTGGRTEAFF.

This clonotype was seen at least ten times. This sequence joins TRBV24-1 and TRBJ2-2; no reliable D call. This CDR3 contains 13 residues. CDR1 KGHDR and CDR2 SFDVKD come from the germline V gene. Trimming took 4 bases from V and 7 from J, leaving 9 bases between them. CDR3 in DNA: TGTGCCACCAGTGAGAGGAATGGCGGGGAGCTGTTTTTT. Its protein product is CATSERNGGELFF.

This clonotype was observed at least ten times. The chain employs TRBV20-1 and TRBJ2-2; 9 bases fit TRBD1. Germline CDR1 and CDR2: DFQATT and SNEGSKA (reference sequence). The ends lost 5 bases at V and 6 bases at J; junction bases unmatched: 7. The CDR3 covers 14 residues. CDR3 loop: CSASGTGRAGELFF. The CDR3 coding sequence is TGCAGTGCTTCCGGGACAGGGAGGGCCGGGGAGCTGTTTTTT.

This clonotype is deemed medium-sized. The genes are TRBV20-1 and TRBJ1-2; 9 nucleotides match TRBD1. V gave up 3 bases and J gave up 6 bases; unmatched junction bases: 11. The CDR3 has 15 amino acids. The V gene's germline CDR1 is DFQATT and CDR2 SNEGSKA (reference sequence). The CDR3, as DNA: TGCAGTGCTAGGTCACCGGGACAGGGAGGAGATGGCTACACCTTC. Protein product: CSARSPGQGGDGYTF.

This clonotype counts as medium-sized. The chain joins TRBV6-4 to TRBJ2-3; 8 bases fit TRBD2. V shed 0 bases, J shed 1 base, and the junction held 3 bases outside the gene matches. Per germline, CDR1 MRHNA and CDR2 SNTAGT. There are 16 residues in the CDR3. CDR3 coding DNA: TGTGCCAGCAGTGACTCGAGCGGGAGTGGCACAGATACGCAGTATTTT. Translated: CASSDSSGSGTDTQYF.